This is a list of T cell receptor beta chains from one sample in a study of identical twins. TCRdb reprocessed the 5' RACE reads via MiXCR and lists one record per CDR3 protein. This table has some 1,700,000 distinct CDR3 sequences, roughly 35% appearing once. Sequencing was carried out using cord blood. The receptor source for this set is a newborn girl in good health. Both conserved end residues are part of each CDR3.

>TRBJ1-5|TRBV5-1
CASSLADGGQPQHF
>TRBJ2-7|TRBV14
CANSQLTLGPSHEQYF
>TRBJ2-5|TRBV20-1
CSARWGTGAQYF
>TRBJ2-7|TRBV20-1
CSAIAGGPSYEQYF
>TRBJ1-1|TRBV28
CASSGSGKSTEAFF
>TRBJ2-7|TRBV20-1
CSASRGAGATYEQYF
>TRBJ2-1|TRBV5-6
CASSLANRGPEQFF
>TRBJ2-1|TRBV20-1
CSGSAVSYNEQFF
>TRBJ1-4|TRBV3-1
CASSQAGIETNEKLFF
>TRBJ2-1|TRBV27
CASSLTAALSYNEQFF
>TRBJ2-1|TRBV12-5
CASVRQQGDGQFF
>TRBJ2-4|TRBV30
CAWSVQGAVYEQYF
>TRBJ2-7|TRBV20-1
CSALGTEILRQYF
>TRBJ2-7|TRBV7-9
CASSSTGTSFRNEQYF
>TRBJ2-5|TRBV5-1
CASAKTGEETQYF
>TRBJ1-6|TRBV20-1
CSARGVWTGSPYNSPLHF
>TRBJ1-5|TRBV5-1
CASSLLAGGNQPQHF
>TRBJ2-1|TRBV10-3
CAISENWGADEQFF
>TRBJ2-7|TRBV6-6
CASTWGRGHEQYF
>TRBJ2-1|TRBV5-1
CASGLSWVNEQFF
>TRBJ1-5|TRBV28
CASSSGSLNQPQHF
>TRBJ2-7|TRBV5-1
CASSPEGGSSSYEQYF
>TRBJ2-3|TRBV4-2
CASSQGPLATDTQYF
>TRBJ2-7|TRBV6-1
CASSLGTSGSLSSYEQYF
>TRBJ2-1|TRBV5-1
CASSALSGRAHNEQFF
>TRBJ1-1|TRBV2
CASIKQGNTEAFF
>TRBJ2-1|TRBV20-1
CSASARLPNEQFF
>TRBJ2-1|TRBV10-3
CAISGEREVNNEQFF
>NA|TRBV7-2
CASSPKGQGWYEQYF
>TRBJ2-2|TRBV2
CASSDRTYTGELFF
>TRBJ1-5|TRBV6-1
CASSTDRDQNQPQHF
>TRBJ1-5|TRBV2
CASSEDPDLYSNQPQHF
>TRBJ1-1|TRBV9
CASSATGIVSEAFF
>TRBJ1-5|TRBV7-2
CASSLFSSQPQHF
>TRBJ2-1|TRBV14
CASSLYRYSSYNEQFF